The sequence of this T cell receptor (beta chain) was determined in a study of blood T cells in healthy people across ages. As concerns this clonotype: Its cognate antigen is unknown.

In germline, CDR1 is MNHEY, CDR2 SVGAGI. This CDR3 is built from 13 residues. Trimming cost V 5 bases and J 3 bases, with 7 bases left between them. Then a second PCR, running roughly 6 to 12 cycles, was carried out with a sample-barcoded 5' primer and a J-beta primer mix. MiXCR was run by TCRdb on the 5' RACE reads, yielding one entry per CDR3 protein. The sample records 1,500,000 or so distinct CDR3 sequences, roughly 60% being singletons. Points from the study as a whole: Unsorted PBMC input precluded a conclusive naive versus antigen-experienced comparison. When one million T cells were used, diversity estimates were thought to be underestimates.

The authors drew roughly 9.8 milliliters of peripheral blood from each donor. The gene calls are TRBV6-5 and TRBJ2-2; D gene unclear. This sequence was found in a man aged 18 to 30 in good health. The sequenced material came from blood. The CDR3, as DNA: TGTGCCAGCAGTGACACATACACCGGGGAGCTGTTTTTT. This sequence encodes CASSDTYTGELFF.